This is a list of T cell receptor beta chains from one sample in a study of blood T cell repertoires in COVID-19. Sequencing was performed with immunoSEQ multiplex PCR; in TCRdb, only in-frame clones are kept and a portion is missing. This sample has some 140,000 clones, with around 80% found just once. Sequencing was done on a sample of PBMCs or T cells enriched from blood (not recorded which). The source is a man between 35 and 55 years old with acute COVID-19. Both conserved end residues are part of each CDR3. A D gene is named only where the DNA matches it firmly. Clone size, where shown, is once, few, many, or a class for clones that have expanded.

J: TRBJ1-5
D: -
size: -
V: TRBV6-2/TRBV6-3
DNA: TGTGCCAGCAGCCCTTTCCCCTCTCTTCTTTATAGCAATCAGCCCCAGCATTTT
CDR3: CASSPFPSLLYSNQPQHF

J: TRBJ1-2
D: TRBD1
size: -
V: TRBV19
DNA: TGTGCCAGTAGTGTGACAGGGGAGGGCTATGGCTACACCTTC
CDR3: CASSVTGEGYGYTF

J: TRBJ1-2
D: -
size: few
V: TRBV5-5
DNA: TGTGCCAGCAGCTTGGGAGTTAACTATGGCTACACCTTC
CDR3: CASSLGVNYGYTF

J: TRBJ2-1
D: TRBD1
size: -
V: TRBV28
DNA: TGTGCCAGCACCACACCCCGGACAGGCTACAATGAGCAGTTCTTC
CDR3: CASTTPRTGYNEQFF

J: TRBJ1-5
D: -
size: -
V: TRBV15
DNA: TGTGCCACCAGCAGAGATTTGGGGGCCGAGCCCCAGCATTTT
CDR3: CATSRDLGAEPQHF

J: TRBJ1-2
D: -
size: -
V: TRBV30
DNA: TGTGCCTGGACCCCCCAGGTTACTAACTATGGCTACACCTTC
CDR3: CAWTPQVTNYGYTF

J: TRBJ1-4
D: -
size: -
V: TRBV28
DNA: TGTGCCAGCAGAGTTGGACAGCTCAATGAAAAACTGTTTTTT
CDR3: CASRVGQLNEKLFF

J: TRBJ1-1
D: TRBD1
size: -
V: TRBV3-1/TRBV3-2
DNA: TGTGCCAGCAGTTACAGGGGCTACACTGAAGCTTTCTTT
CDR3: CASSYRGYTEAFF

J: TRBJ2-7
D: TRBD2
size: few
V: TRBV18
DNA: TGTGCCAGCTCACCTCGCGGGAGTCCCTACGAGCAGTACTTC
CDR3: CASSPRGSPYEQYF

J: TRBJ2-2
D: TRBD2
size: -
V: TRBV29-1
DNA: TGCAGCGCCCCGGGGGGGGGCGCGAACACCGGGGAGCTGTTTTTT
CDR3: CSAPGGGANTGELFF

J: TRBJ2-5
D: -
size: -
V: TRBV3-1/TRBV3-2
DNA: TGTGCCAGCAGCCAAGGAAGGACTCTAAAAACTGAGACCCAGTACTTC
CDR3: CASSQGRTLKTETQYF

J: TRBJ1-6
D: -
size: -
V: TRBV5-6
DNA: TGTGCCAGCAGCTTGGATGGTAGCTCCTATAATTCACCCCTCCACTTT
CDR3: CASSLDGSSYNSPLHF

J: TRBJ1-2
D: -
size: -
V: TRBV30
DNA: TGTGCCTGGAGTCTCTTAGGAGGTGGCTACACCTTC
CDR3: CAWSLLGGGYTF

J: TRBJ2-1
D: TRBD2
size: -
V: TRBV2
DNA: TGTGCCAGCAGTGAAGCCCTAGCGGGGTTCAATGAGCAGTTCTTC
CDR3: CASSEALAGFNEQFF

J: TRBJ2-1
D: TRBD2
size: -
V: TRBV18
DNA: TGTGCCAGCTCACCACCAACTAGCGGCTACAATGAGCAGTTCTTC
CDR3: CASSPPTSGYNEQFF

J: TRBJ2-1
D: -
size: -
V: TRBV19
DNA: TGTGCCAGTAGTATAGGCGGGACCTCCTACAATGAGCAGTTCTTC
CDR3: CASSIGGTSYNEQFF

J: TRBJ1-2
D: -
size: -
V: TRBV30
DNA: TGTGCACGAGATACCCGGGGGGGGCTGGGCTACACCTTC
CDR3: CARDTRGGLGYTF

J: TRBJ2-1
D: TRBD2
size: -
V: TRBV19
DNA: TGTGCCAGTAGCGATCAGTTGGCGGGAGGACCCGTAGGGGATGAGCAGTTCTTC
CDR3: CASSDQLAGGPVGDEQFF

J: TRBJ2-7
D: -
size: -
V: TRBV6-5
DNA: TGTGCCAGCAGTCGGACAGCCTCCTACGAGCAGTACTTC
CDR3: CASSRTASYEQYF

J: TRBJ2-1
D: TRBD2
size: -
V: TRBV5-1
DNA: TGCGCCAGCAGCCCCGGGACTAGCGGGACCGGGAATGAGCAGTTCTTC
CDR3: CASSPGTSGTGNEQFF

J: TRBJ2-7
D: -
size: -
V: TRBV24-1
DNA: TGTGCCATCGTCATTGGGCAGCCATACGAGCAGTACTTC
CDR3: CAIVIGQPYEQYF

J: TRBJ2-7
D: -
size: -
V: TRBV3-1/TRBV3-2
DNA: TGTGCCAGCAGCCGAGGCTCCTACGAGCAGTACTTC
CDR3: CASSRGSYEQYF

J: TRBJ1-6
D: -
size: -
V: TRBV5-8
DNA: TGTGCCAGCAGCGTGGGGGGGTACAGGGTTTCACCCCTCCACTTT
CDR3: CASSVGGYRVSPLHF

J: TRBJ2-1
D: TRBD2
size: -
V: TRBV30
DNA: TGTGCCTGGGGGAGGGGACTAGCGGCGAATGAGCAGTTCTTC
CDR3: CAWGRGLAANEQFF

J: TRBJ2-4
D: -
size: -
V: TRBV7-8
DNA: TGTGCCAGCAGCTTGGACAGTTTAGCCAAAAACATTCAGTACTTC
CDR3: CASSLDSLAKNIQYF

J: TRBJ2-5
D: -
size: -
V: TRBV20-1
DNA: TGCAGTGCTAGTCGAGTAGAGACCCAGTACTTC
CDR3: CSASRVETQYF

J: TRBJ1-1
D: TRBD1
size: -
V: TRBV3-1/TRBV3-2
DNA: TGTGCCAGCAGCCAATTACAGGGACAGGGCACTGAAGCTTTCTTT
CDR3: CASSQLQGQGTEAFF

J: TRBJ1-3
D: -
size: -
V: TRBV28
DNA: TGTGCCAGCAGCCTGGACAGATTCGGAAACACCATATATTTT
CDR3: CASSLDRFGNTIYF

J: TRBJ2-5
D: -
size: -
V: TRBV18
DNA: TGTGCCAGCTCACCACGGGTCGGGAGAGAGACCCAGTACTTC
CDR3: CASSPRVGRETQYF

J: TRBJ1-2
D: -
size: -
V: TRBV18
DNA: TGTGCCAGCTCAGCTGACAGTAATTATGGCTACACCTTC
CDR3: CASSADSNYGYTF

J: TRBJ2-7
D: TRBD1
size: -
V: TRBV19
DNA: TGTGCCAGTACCCACGGGACAGGTGCATACGAGCAGTACTTC
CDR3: CASTHGTGAYEQYF

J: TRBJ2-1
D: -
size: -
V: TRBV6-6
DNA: TGTGCCAGCAGTGCCCAGGACAGCTCCTACAATGAGCAGTTCTTC
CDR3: CASSAQDSSYNEQFF

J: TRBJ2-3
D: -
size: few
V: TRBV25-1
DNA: TGTGCCAGCGCCCATGGAGGGAATGCAGATACGCAGTATTTT
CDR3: CASAHGGNADTQYF

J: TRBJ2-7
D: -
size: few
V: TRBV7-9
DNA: TGTGCCAGCAGCTTTACTTCCGGGACGGGGGAGAGCGAGCAGTACTTC
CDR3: CASSFTSGTGESEQYF

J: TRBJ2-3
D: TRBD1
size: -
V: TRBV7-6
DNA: TGTGCCAGCAGCTTATCTAACCAGGGGGCAAATACGCAGTATTTT
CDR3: CASSLSNQGANTQYF

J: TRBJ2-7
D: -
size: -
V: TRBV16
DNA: TGTGCCAGCAGCCAATCGGGGGGACCCGAGCAGTACTTC
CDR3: CASSQSGGPEQYF

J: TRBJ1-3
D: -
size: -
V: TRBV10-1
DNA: TGCGCCAGCAGTGACCACTCTGGAAACACCATATATTTT
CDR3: CASSDHSGNTIYF